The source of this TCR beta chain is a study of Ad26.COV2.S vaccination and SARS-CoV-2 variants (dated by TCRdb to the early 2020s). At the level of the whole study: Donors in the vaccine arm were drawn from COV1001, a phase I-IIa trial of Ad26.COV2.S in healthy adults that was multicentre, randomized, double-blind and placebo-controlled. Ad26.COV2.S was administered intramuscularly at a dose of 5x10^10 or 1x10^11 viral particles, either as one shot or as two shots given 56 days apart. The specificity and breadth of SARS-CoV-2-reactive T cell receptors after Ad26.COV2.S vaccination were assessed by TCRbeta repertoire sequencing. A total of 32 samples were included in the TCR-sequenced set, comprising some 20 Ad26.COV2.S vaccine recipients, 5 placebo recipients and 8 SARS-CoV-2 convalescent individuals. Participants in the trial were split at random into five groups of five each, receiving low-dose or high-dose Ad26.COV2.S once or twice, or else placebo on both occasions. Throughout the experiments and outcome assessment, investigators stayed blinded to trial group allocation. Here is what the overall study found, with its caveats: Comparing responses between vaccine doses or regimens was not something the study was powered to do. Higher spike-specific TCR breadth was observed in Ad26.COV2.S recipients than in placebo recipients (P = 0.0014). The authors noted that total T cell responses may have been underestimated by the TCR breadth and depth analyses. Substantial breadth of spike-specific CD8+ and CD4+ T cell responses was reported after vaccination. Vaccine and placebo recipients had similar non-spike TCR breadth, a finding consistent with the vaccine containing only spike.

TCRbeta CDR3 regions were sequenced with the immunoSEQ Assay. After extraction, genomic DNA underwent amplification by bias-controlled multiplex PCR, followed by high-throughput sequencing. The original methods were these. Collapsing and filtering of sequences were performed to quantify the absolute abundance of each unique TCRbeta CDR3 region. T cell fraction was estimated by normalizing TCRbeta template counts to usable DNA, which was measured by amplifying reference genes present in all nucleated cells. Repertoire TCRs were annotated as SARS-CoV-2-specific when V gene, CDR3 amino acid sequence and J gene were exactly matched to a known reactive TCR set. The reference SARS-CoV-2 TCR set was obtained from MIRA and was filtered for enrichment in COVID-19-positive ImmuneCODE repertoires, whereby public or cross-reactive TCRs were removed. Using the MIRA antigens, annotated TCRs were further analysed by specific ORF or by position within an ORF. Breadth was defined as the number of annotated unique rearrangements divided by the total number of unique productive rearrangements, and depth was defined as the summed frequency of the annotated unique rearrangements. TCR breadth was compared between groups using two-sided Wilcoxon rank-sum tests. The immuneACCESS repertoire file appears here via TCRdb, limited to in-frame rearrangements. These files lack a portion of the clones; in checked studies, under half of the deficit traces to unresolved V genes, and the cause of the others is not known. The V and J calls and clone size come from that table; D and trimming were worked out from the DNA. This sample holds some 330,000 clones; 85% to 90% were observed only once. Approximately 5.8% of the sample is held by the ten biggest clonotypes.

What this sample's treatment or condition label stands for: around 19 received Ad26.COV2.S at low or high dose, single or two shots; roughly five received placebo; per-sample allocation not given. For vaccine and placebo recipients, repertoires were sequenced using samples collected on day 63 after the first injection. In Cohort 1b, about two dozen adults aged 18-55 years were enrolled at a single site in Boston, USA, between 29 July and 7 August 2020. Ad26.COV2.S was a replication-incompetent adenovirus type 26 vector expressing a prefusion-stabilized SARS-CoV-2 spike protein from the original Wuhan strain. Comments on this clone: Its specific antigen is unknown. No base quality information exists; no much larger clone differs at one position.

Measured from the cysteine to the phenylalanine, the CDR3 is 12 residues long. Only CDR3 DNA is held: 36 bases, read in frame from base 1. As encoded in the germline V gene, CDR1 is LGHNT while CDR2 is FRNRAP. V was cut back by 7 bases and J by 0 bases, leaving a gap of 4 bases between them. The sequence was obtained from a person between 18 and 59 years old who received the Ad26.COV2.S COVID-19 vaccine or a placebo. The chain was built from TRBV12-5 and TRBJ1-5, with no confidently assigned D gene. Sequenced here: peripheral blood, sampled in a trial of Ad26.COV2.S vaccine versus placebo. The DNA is TGTGCTAGTGCCCTTAGCAATCAGCCCCAGCATTTT. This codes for CASALSNQPQHF.